This T cell receptor (beta chain) appears in the sequencing data of a study of cytomegalovirus exposure and HLA in healthy donors. From germline, CDR1 is SGHDN and CDR2 FVKESK. Germline trimming cut 0 bases from V and 7 bases from J; bases unmatched to any gene: 8. CDR3 size: 16 residues. Vbeta (60) and Jbeta (13) primers were used in the PCR. The repertoire was sequenced with immunoSEQ multiplex PCR; TCRdb's copy has only in-frame clones and lacks some. The data show tens of thousands of clones, approximately 78% seen once. V gene TRBV14 combines with J gene TRBJ2-3; the match to TRBD1 covers 9 bases. The sequence came from a woman between 25 and 40 years old in good health and CMV-seronegative. The sample taken for sequencing was PBMCs. The CDR3 sequence: CASSQDGGTGSNTQYF. The CDR3 DNA is TGTGCCAGCAGCCAAGATGGGGGGACAGGGAGTAATACGCAGTATTTT.